This entry concerns a single TCR beta chain. There is no known antigen for this receptor. Per-nucleotide qualities are absent, and no much larger clonotype sits a single base away. Ophthalmopathy patients had moderately to severely active disease, with a Clinical Activity Score of 3 or more, a NOSPECS grade of 4 or more, and a disease duration of less than 3 months. Any patient with an uncontrolled infection, another autoimmune disease, pregnancy or lactation was excluded. Diagnoses relied on clinical symptoms, serum thyroxine and TRAb, thyroid ultrasound and orbital computed tomography. PBMCs were separated from 10 ml of fresh peripheral blood using Ficoll-Paque density gradient centrifugation. Total RNA was extracted with Trizol reagent, and quality was checked on an Agilent 2100 Bioanalyzer. The data are from a study of T cells in Graves' hyperthyroidism and ophthalmopathy (dated by TCRdb to 2018 to 2020). Context from the whole study: Peripheral blood was sampled at the time of initial diagnosis, prior to any treatment. TCR V-J signatures able to tell the groups apart were searched for in a discovery cohort of about a hundred patients, of whom 43 had Graves' ophthalmopathy and roughly 58 had stable Graves' hyperthyroidism. Whether ophthalmopathy could be predicted prospectively was tested in an independent validation cohort made up of 18 to 20 hyperthyroidism patients plus 17 patients who later progressed to ophthalmopathy. The 100 discovery patients were randomly split 7:3 into training and test sets. Thyroid tissue and blood T-cell repertoires from over 5 Graves' hyperthyroidism patients were also compared in the study. Once sampling was done, hyperthyroidism patients were given methimazole at a starting dose of 30 mg daily, whereas ophthalmopathy patients were given high-dose intravenous methylprednisolone. The paper reports TCR Vbeta CDR3 sequencing of over 130 peripheral blood samples: 40 or so ophthalmopathy, fewer than 80 hyperthyroidism and around 17 progressor patients.

Overall results and qualifications from the work: In validation, progression to ophthalmopathy was predicted by the model with around 71% sensitivity and just over 72% specificity, a median of approximately 7.1 months before onset. Most expanded thyroid clonotypes (frequency above 0.001) were also detected in blood, suggesting blood repertoires may reflect thyroid immune responses. No statistical method was used to fix the sample size in advance, and group allocation was not hidden from the investigators. Ophthalmopathy was separated from stable hyperthyroidism by a 13 V-J signature model, with approximately 85% sensitivity and about 81% specificity obtained in cross-validation and 80%/75% obtained in testing.

The TCR beta CDR3 regions were amplified from the RNA transcripts. The TCR CDR3 was subjected to a first round of RT-PCR using the HTBI primer set and the Qiagen OneStep RT-PCR kit. A second multiplex PCR round built the libraries, followed by size selection and purification. Paired-end sequencing of the libraries was performed with 100 bp reads on an Illumina HiSeq2000. From the authors' description of their analysis: Raw data were processed with SOAPnuke, discarding reads with adapters, uncalled bases, mean Phred below 15, or no exact constant-primer or identifier match. COPE v1.2.5 was used to merge high-quality paired reads, and clonotypes were defined as unique nucleotide sequences. Clonotypes were aligned to IMGT TRBV, TRBD and TRBJ reference segments using MiTCR v1.1. The analysis included only V-J combinations with a frequency above 0.0001, which together covered 99% to 99.2% of the repertoires. The TCS score was defined as the ratio of F50 (clonal expansion) to E x V (chaos), calculated using BLOSUM62-based TCRdist between CDR3 peptides within each V-J. Welch's t-statistics and random forest reduced 450 to 600 V-J features to 13, which were used in a naive Bayes classifier (R e1071). The raw public data were reprocessed by TCRdb itself: fastp quality trimming at Q25, MiXCR clonotype calling, in-frame beta chains only. Each entry merges the rows of one CDR3 protein and shows their most common DNA and genes. The V and J calls and clone size are TCRdb's, not the authors'. This sample holds approximately 300,000 distinct CDR3 sequences; 15% to 20% were observed only once. Clones ranked in the top ten supply over 45% of the sample.

The material sequenced was blood. The source is an older woman with Graves' ophthalmopathy.

The nucleotides are TGTGCCACCAGATCTGGTCAGGGAATACAGCATTTT. It encodes CATRSGQGIQHF. The rearranged segments are TRBV15 and TRBJ1-5; TRBD1 might be the D gene, on 5 matching bases. The CDR3 contains 12 residues, cysteine and phenylalanine counted. The entry retains the CDR3 DNA only, 36 bases that are in frame from base 1. Cut back by 6 bases and 13 bases, the V and J ends lie 16 bases apart. CDR1 and CDR2 (LNHNV, YYDKDF) derive from the germline V gene (reference sequence).